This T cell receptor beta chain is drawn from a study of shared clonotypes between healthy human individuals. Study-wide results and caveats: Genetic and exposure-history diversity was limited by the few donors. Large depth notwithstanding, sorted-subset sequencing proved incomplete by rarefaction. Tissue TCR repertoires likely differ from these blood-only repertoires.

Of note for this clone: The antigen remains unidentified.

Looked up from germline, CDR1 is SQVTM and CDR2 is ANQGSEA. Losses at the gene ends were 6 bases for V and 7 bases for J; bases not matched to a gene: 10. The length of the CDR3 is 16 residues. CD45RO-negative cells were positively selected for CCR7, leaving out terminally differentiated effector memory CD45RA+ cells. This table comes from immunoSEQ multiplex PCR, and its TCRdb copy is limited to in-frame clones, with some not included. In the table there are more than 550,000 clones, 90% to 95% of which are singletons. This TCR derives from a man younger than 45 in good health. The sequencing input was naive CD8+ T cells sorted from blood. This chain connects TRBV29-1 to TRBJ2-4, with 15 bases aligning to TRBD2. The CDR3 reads CSVAGTSGRPGNIQYF. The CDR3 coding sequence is TGCAGCGTGGCCGGGACTAGCGGGAGGCCTGGGAACATTCAGTACTTC.